This T cell receptor beta chain emerged from a study of cytomegalovirus exposure and HLA in healthy donors. Note on this clone: Other DNA sequences in the same sample also yield this CDR3.

This CDR3 comprises 14 residues. The germline CDR1 and CDR2 sequences are SGHRS and YFSETQ. The ends were cut back, 4 bases at V and 5 bases at J, with 10 bases in the middle. In the PCR, 60 Vbeta and 13 Jbeta primers were used. The protocol was immunoSEQ multiplex PCR, while the TCRdb copy is restricted to in-frame clones and leaves out a portion. Seen in this sample are 55,000 to 75,000 clones; the ten most common clones hold 3% to 4%. V and J are TRBV5-1 and TRBJ1-6, with a tentative D call TRBD1 (6 bases). This TCR was recovered from a male donor in good health and CMV-seronegative. Sequenced input: PBMCs. The CDR3 region has the DNA TGCGCCAGCAGCACGGGACAAGATAATTCACCCCTCCACTTT. Residues: CASSTGQDNSPLHF.